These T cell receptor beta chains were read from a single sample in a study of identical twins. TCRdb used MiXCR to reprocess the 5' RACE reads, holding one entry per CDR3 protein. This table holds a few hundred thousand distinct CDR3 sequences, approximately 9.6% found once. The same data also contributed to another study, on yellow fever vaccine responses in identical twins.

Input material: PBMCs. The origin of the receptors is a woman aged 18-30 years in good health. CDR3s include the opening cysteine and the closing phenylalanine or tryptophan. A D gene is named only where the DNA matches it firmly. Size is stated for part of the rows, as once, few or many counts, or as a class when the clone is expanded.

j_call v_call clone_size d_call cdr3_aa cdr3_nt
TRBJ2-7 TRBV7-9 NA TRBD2 CASSFWGGSYEQYF TGTGCCAGCAGCTTCTGGGGAGGGTCCTACGAGCAGTACTTC
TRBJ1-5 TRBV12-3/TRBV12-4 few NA CASSRNRDYNQPQHF TGTGCCAGCAGTAGAAACAGGGATTACAATCAGCCCCAGCATTTT
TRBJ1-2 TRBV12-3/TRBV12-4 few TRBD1 CASSDSTGEDGYTF TGTGCCAGCAGTGACTCAACAGGGGAAGATGGCTACACCTTC
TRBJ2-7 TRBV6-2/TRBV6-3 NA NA CASSYSIFEQYF TGTGCCAGCAGTTACTCGATATTCGAGCAGTACTTC
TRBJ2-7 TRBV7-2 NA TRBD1 CASSPKGTGVYEQYF TGTGCCAGCAGCCCAAAGGGGACAGGCGTCTACGAGCAGTACTTC
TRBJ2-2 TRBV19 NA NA CASNPSDRVDTGELFF TGTGCCAGTAACCCTAGCGACAGGGTAGACACCGGGGAGCTGTTTTTT
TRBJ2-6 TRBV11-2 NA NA CASSLVRRESSSGANVLTF TGTGCCAGCAGCTTAGTGAGGAGGGAGTCTTCCTCTGGGGCCAACGTCCTGACTTTC
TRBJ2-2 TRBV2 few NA CASSPQRNTGELFF TGTGCCAGCAGTCCACAACGGAACACCGGGGAGCTGTTTTTT
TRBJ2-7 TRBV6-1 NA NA CASSELDPILVYAQYEQYF TGTGCCAGCAGTGAATTAGATCCTATATTGGTCTACGCACAGTACGAGCAGTACTTC
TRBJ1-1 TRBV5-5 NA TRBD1 CASSSARDRGEAFF TGTGCCAGCAGCTCCGCCCGGGACAGGGGAGAAGCTTTCTTT
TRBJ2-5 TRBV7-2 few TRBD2 CASSLREGLIRETQYF TGTGCCAGCAGCTTACGGGAGGGCCTGATACGAGAGACCCAGTACTTC
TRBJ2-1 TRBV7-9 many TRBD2 CASSFWAGDPSRGQFF TGTGCCAGCAGCTTCTGGGCGGGGGACCCTAGCCGTGGCCAGTTCTTC
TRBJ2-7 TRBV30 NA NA CAWSRKRLGGGPHYEQYF TGTGCCTGGAGTCGGAAAAGGCTGGGCGGTGGTCCCCACTACGAGCAGTACTTC
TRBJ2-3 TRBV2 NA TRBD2 CASRVNAGGPSTDTQYF TGTGCCAGCAGGGTAAACGCGGGGGGTCCTAGCACAGATACGCAGTATTTT
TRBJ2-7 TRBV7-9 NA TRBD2 CASSPIGGLGGQYF TGTGCCAGCAGCCCCATAGGAGGACTAGGCGGGCAGTACTTC
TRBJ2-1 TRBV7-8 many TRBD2 CASSLGISGRDSYNEQFF TGTGCCAGCAGCTTAGGAATTAGCGGGAGGGACTCCTACAATGAGCAGTTCTTC
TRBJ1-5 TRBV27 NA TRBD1 CASRELTGGLQQPQHF TGTGCCAGCAGAGAACTTACAGGGGGCCTACAGCAGCCCCAGCATTTT
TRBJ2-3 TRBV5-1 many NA CASSLAAVTDTQYF TGCGCCAGCAGCTTGGCCGCTGTCACAGATACGCAGTATTTT
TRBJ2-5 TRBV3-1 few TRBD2 CASSQMGSGGGTQYF TGTGCCAGCAGCCAGATGGGTAGCGGGGGAGGGACCCAGTACTTC
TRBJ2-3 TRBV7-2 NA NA CASSATPRVQDTQYF TGTGCCAGCAGCGCTACCCCCCGGGTGCAAGATACGCAGTATTTT
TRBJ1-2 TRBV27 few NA CASSPSRQARTNYGYTF TGTGCCAGCAGTCCTAGCCGGCAGGCCAGAACTAACTATGGCTACACCTTC
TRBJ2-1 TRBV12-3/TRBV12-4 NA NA CASGGSGYIYNEQLF TGTGCCAGCGGGGGAAGCGGCTACATCTACAATGAGCAGCTCTTC
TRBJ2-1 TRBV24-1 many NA CATGGGLYNEQFF TGTGCCACCGGGGGCGGGCTGTACAATGAGCAGTTCTTC
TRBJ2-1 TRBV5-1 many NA CASSHGVSSYNEQFF TGCGCCAGCAGCCACGGGGTGAGCTCCTACAATGAGCAGTTCTTC
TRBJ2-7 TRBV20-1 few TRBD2 CSARDSDSGSYEQYF TGCAGTGCTAGAGATTCGGATAGCGGGAGCTACGAGCAGTACTTC
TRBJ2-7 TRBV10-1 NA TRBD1 CASSDSMGTGYYEQYF TGCGCCAGCAGTGATTCGATGGGGACAGGGTACTACGAGCAGTACTTC
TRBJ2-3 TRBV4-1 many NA CASSQVIVADTQYF TGCGCCAGCAGCCAGGTTATAGTGGCAGATACGCAGTATTTT
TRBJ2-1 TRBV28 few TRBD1 CASSLDREYNEQFF TGTGCCAGCAGTTTGGACAGGGAGTACAATGAGCAGTTCTTC
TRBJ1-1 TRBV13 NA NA CASRPGQTNTEAFF TGTGCCAGCAGACCCGGACAGACTAACACTGAAGCTTTCTTT
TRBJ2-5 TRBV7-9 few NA CASSSPGGIYQETQYF TGTGCCAGCAGCTCCCCAGGGGGGATCTACCAAGAGACCCAGTACTTC
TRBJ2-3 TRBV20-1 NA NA CSARDHQEALRTDTQYF TGCAGTGCTAGAGATCATCAGGAAGCCCTGAGGACAGATACGCAGTATTTT
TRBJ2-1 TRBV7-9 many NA CASSAGARSYRYNEQFF TGTGCCAGCAGCGCCGGTGCTAGATCTTATCGGTACAATGAGCAGTTCTTC
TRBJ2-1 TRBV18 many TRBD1 CASSSTGGMDEQFF TGTGCCAGCTCATCGACAGGGGGCATGGATGAGCAGTTCTTC
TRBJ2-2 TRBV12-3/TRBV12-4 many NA CASNLRQVIPGELFF TGTGCCAGTAATCTAAGACAGGTGATTCCCGGGGAGCTGTTTTTT
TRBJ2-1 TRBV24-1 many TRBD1 CATSGQGTYADNEQFF TGTGCCACCAGTGGACAGGGGACTTACGCGGACAATGAGCAGTTCTTC
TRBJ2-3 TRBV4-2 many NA CASSRKTTDTQYF TGTGCCAGCAGCCGCAAGACGACAGATACGCAGTATTTT
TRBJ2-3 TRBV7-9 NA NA CASSLALDPVGDTQYF TGTGCCAGCAGCTTAGCGCTGGACCCGGTGGGAGATACGCAGTATTTT
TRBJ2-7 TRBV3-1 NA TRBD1 CASSHTPTGSDEQYF TGTGCCAGCAGCCATACTCCGACAGGGTCGGACGAGCAGTACTTC
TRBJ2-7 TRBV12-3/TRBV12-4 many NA CASSLGARGYEQYF TGTGCCAGCAGCTTGGGTGCGAGGGGCTACGAGCAGTACTTC
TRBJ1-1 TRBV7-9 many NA CASSRDMNTEAFF TGTGCCAGCAGCAGGGACATGAACACTGAAGCTTTCTTT
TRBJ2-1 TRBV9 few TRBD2 CASSVASGRINEQFF TGTGCCAGCAGCGTAGCGAGCGGGAGAATCAATGAGCAGTTCTTC
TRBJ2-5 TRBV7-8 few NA CASSFYSGEETQYF TGTGCCAGCAGCTTTTATTCCGGGGAGGAGACCCAGTACTTC
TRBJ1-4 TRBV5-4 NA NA CASRETRNEKLFF TGTGCCAGCAGAGAGACGCGTAATGAAAAACTGTTTTTT
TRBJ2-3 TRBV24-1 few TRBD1 CATSDPGQGPAFFTDTQYF TGTGCCACCAGTGACCCTGGACAGGGACCTGCCTTCTTCACAGATACGCAGTATTTT
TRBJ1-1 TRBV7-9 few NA CASSLTQGQYTEAFF TGTGCCAGCAGCTTAACCCAGGGGCAGTACACTGAAGCTTTCTTT
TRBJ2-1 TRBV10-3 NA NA CAISEEGRQQFF TGTGCCATCAGTGAAGAGGGCAGACAGCAGTTCTTC
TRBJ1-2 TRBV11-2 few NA CASSPPGQYGYTF TGTGCCAGCAGCCCCCCCGGACAGTATGGCTACACCTTC
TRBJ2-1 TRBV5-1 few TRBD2 CASSLVGLAGSVINEQFF TGCGCCAGCAGCTTGGTCGGACTAGCGGGGTCAGTTATCAATGAGCAGTTCTTC
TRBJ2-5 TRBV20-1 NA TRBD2 CSAQRGGGETQYF TGCAGTGCCCAGCGGGGGGGCGGGGAGACCCAGTACTTC
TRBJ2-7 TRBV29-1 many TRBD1 CSAELGQNKYF TGCAGCGCTGAATTGGGACAGAACAAGTACTTC
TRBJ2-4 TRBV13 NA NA CTSSLGRGTDIAKNIQYF TGTACCAGCAGTTTAGGTAGGGGAACGGACATAGCCAAAAACATTCAGTACTTC
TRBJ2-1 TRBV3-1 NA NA CASNLGRGDEQFF TGTGCCAGCAACTTAGGCCGCGGGGATGAGCAGTTCTTC
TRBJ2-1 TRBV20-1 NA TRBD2 CSARVVEAGAYNEQFF TGCAGTGCTAGAGTAGTGGAAGCGGGGGCCTACAATGAGCAGTTCTTC
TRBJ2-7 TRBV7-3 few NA CASRTSTGPADEQYF TGTGCCAGCAGGACCTCGACTGGACCCGCGGACGAGCAGTACTTC
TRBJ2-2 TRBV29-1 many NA CSVEDRQGNTGELFF TGCAGCGTTGAAGATCGGCAGGGGAACACCGGGGAGCTGTTTTTT
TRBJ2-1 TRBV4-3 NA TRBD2 CASSQASGTRQFF TGCGCCAGCAGCCAAGCCTCCGGGACTAGGCAGTTCTTC
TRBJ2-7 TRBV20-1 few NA CSARVSAPSKPYEQYF TGCAGTGCTAGGGTCTCAGCTCCGTCAAAACCGTACGAGCAGTACTTC
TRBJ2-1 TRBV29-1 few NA CSAPAGSSYNEQFF TGCAGCGCGCCAGCGGGCAGCTCCTACAATGAGCAGTTCTTC
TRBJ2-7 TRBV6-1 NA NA CASSADGSLWSEQYF TGTGCCAGCAGCGCGGACGGGTCCCTCTGGAGTGAGCAGTACTTC
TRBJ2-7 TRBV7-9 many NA CASSPELSYEQYF TGTGCCAGCAGCCCCGAGTTGAGCTACGAGCAGTACTTC